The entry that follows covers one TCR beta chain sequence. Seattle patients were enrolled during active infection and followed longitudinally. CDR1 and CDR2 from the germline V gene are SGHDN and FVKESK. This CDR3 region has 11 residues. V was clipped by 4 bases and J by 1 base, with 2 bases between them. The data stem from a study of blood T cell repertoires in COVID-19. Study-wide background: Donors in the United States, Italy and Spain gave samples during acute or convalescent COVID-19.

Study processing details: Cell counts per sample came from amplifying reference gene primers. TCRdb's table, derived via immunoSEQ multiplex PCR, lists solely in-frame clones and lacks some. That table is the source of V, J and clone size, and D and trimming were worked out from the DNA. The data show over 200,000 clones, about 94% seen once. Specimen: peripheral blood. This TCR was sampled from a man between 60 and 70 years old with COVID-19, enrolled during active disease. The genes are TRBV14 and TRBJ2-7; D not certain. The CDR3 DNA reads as TGTGCCAGCAGCCCTTCCTACGAGCAGTACTTC. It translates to CASSPSYEQYF.